A selection of T cell receptor beta chains follows, all from one sample in a study of T-cell reconstitution after alpha-beta-depleted transplantation in children. Each CDR3 protein is one row after TCRdb ran MiXCR on the PCR reads. Of about 300,000 distinct CDR3 sequences in the sample, roughly 7.8% were seen once. This material consisted of peripheral blood, taken 360 days after TCRalphabeta/CD19-depleted stem cell transplant. These receptors were taken from a female patient aged 2-9 years who had a stem cell transplant for Fanconi anemia, so the T cells may come from the graft donor. The CDR3 runs from the conserved cysteine through the conserved F or W. The D gene is left open where the match is weak. The size entry is marked missing in some rows and otherwise reads once, few, many or a size class.

v_gene: TRBV9
abundance: .
j_gene: TRBJ2-7
d_gene: TRBD2
CDR3nt: TGTGCCAGCAGCCCACATATGGGACTAGCGGGGGAGCAGTACTTC
CDR3aa: CASSPHMGLAGEQYF

v_gene: TRBV5-1
abundance: many
j_gene: TRBJ2-5
d_gene: .
CDR3nt: TGCGCCAGCAGCACGGACAGCTCAGGTGGGATCCAGTACTTC
CDR3aa: CASSTDSSGGIQYF

v_gene: TRBV29-1
abundance: many
j_gene: TRBJ2-1
d_gene: .
CDR3nt: TGCAGCGTCGGACTCGATGAGCAGTTCTTC
CDR3aa: CSVGLDEQFF

v_gene: TRBV7-3
abundance: few
j_gene: TRBJ2-3
d_gene: .
CDR3nt: TGTGCCAGCAGCTTAAGGGGGGGCCACGATACGCAGTATTTT
CDR3aa: CASSLRGGHDTQYF

v_gene: TRBV10-3
abundance: many
j_gene: TRBJ1-2
d_gene: .
CDR3nt: TGTGCCATCAGTGAGGGAGGTGAATATGGCTACACCTTC
CDR3aa: CAISEGGEYGYTF

v_gene: TRBV5-1
abundance: many
j_gene: TRBJ2-7
d_gene: TRBD2
CDR3nt: TGCGCCAGCAGCTTGGGTGGACTAGCGCCCTACGAGCAGTACTTC
CDR3aa: CASSLGGLAPYEQYF

v_gene: TRBV27
abundance: few
j_gene: TRBJ2-2
d_gene: .
CDR3nt: TGTGCCAGCAGGGAACTGGGGGCCGGGGAGCTGTTTTTT
CDR3aa: CASRELGAGELFF

v_gene: TRBV12-3/TRBV12-4
abundance: many
j_gene: TRBJ1-6
d_gene: .
CDR3nt: TGTGCCAGCAGTTTTCTGAGGGTCGATTCACCCCTCCACTTT
CDR3aa: CASSFLRVDSPLHF

v_gene: TRBV10-3
abundance: many
j_gene: TRBJ2-1
d_gene: TRBD2
CDR3nt: TGTGCCATCAGGACTAGCGGGGGGGACAATGAGCAGTTCTTC
CDR3aa: CAIRTSGGDNEQFF

v_gene: TRBV6-6
abundance: .
j_gene: TRBJ1-2
d_gene: .
CDR3nt: TGTGCCAGCAGTTACAGGGACTATGGCTACACCTTC
CDR3aa: CASSYRDYGYTF

v_gene: TRBV2
abundance: .
j_gene: TRBJ2-1
d_gene: TRBD2
CDR3nt: TGTGCCAGCAGCCTAGCGGGGGACGATAATGAGCAGTTCTTC
CDR3aa: CASSLAGDDNEQFF

v_gene: TRBV5-5
abundance: many
j_gene: TRBJ2-7
d_gene: TRBD1
CDR3nt: TGTGCCAGCAGCCCGTTCTCTTGGGGGACAGGGAACTACGAGCAGTACTTC
CDR3aa: CASSPFSWGTGNYEQYF

v_gene: TRBV12-3/TRBV12-4
abundance: many
j_gene: TRBJ1-5
d_gene: .
CDR3nt: TGTGCCAGCAGTTTGTCCGGGGGAAGTCAGCCCCAGCATTTT
CDR3aa: CASSLSGGSQPQHF

v_gene: TRBV9
abundance: many
j_gene: TRBJ2-3
d_gene: TRBD2
CDR3nt: TGTGCCAGCAGCGTACGAGCTAGCGGGGGCACAGATACGCAGTATTTT
CDR3aa: CASSVRASGGTDTQYF

v_gene: TRBV7-2
abundance: many
j_gene: TRBJ1-1
d_gene: .
CDR3nt: TGTGCCAGCAGCTTAACTGGGGGAGCTTTCTTT
CDR3aa: CASSLTGGAFF

v_gene: TRBV20-1
abundance: .
j_gene: TRBJ2-2
d_gene: TRBD1
CDR3nt: TGCAGTGCTAGTACCGGGACAGGGTCCACCGGGGAGCTGTTTTTT
CDR3aa: CSASTGTGSTGELFF

v_gene: TRBV6-5
abundance: .
j_gene: TRBJ1-2
d_gene: .
CDR3nt: TGTGCCAGCAGTTCCGTCAGGGTCTATGGCTACACCTTC
CDR3aa: CASSSVRVYGYTF

v_gene: TRBV2
abundance: few
j_gene: TRBJ1-2
d_gene: .
CDR3nt: TGTGCCAGCAACATCTTACGGGGAGGGCGTCATGGCTACACCTTC
CDR3aa: CASNILRGGRHGYTF

v_gene: TRBV27
abundance: many
j_gene: TRBJ2-3
d_gene: .
CDR3nt: TGTGCCAGCAGTTCATCTAGCACAGATACGCAGTATTTT
CDR3aa: CASSSSSTDTQYF

v_gene: TRBV25-1
abundance: few
j_gene: TRBJ1-6
d_gene: .
CDR3nt: TGTGCCAGCAGTACGATAGTAGGACAGTATAATTCACCCCTCCACTTT
CDR3aa: CASSTIVGQYNSPLHF

v_gene: TRBV11-2
abundance: many
j_gene: TRBJ1-1
d_gene: .
CDR3nt: TGTGCCAGCATTCCCGGGAGCGGGACGTTGAACACTGAAGCTTTCTTT
CDR3aa: CASIPGSGTLNTEAFF

v_gene: TRBV27
abundance: few
j_gene: TRBJ2-5
d_gene: TRBD1
CDR3nt: TGTGCCAGCAGTTTAAGGAACAGGGGTCAGACCCAGTACTTC
CDR3aa: CASSLRNRGQTQYF

v_gene: TRBV19
abundance: many
j_gene: TRBJ2-2
d_gene: .
CDR3nt: TGTGCCAGTAACGGCAGATCCACCGGGGAGCTGTTTTTT
CDR3aa: CASNGRSTGELFF

v_gene: TRBV27
abundance: .
j_gene: TRBJ2-3
d_gene: .
CDR3nt: TGTGCCAGCAGTTCTTGGGATAGCCTAGACGCAAGTACGCAGTATTTT
CDR3aa: CASSSWDSLDASTQYF

v_gene: TRBV11-2
abundance: .
j_gene: TRBJ1-4
d_gene: .
CDR3nt: TGTGCCAGCAGAGGAGGACAGCCCAATGAAAAACTGTTTTTT
CDR3aa: CASRGGQPNEKLFF